This TCR beta chain derives from a study of T cells expressing NK-cell markers. Study summary: One of eight sequenced donors was HCMV-seronegative; the other seven were seropositive.

Overall study findings and caveats: These clonotypes also led the CD3+CD56-NKG2C+ fraction in several donors.

On this clonotype itself: The antigen remains undetermined.

There are 16 residues in the CDR3. Per the germline V gene, CDR1 is MNHEY and CDR2 is SVGAGI. As the method of synthesis, 5'RACE template switching with UMIs yielded TCR beta cDNA. After re-calling the 5' RACE reads, TCRdb lists one entry per CDR3 protein, DNA absent. The sample's table shows 200,000 to 300,000 distinct CDR3 sequences. The rearrangement links TRBV6-5 to TRBJ2-4. The origin of this receptor is a woman between 18 and 69 years old in good health. Sequencing was performed on blood T cells: a sorted CD56 or NKG2C T cell subset, CD4+ or CD8+ T cells, or bulk PBMC T cells (not recorded which). The CDR3 loop is CASSDSGSVAKNIQYF.